Following are 18 T cell receptor beta chains from one sample sequenced in a study of blood T cell repertoires in COVID-19. The repertoire was sequenced with immunoSEQ multiplex PCR; TCRdb's copy has only in-frame clones and lacks some. The sample holds roughly 430,000 clones; about 88% are singletons and the top ten take roughly 1.4%. Material for sequencing was PBMCs or T cells enriched from blood (not recorded which). The receptor source for this set is a woman younger than 35 who had been exposed to COVID-19.

J is TRBJ2-2 and V is TRBV2; a possible D gene is TRBD2 (6 bases). The CDR3 is 18 residues long. Germline CDR1 SNHLY, CDR2 FYNNEI. The germline V and J ends were trimmed by 0 bases and 3 bases, with 17 bases remaining between them. CDR3 amino acids: CASSEASSGSTDTGELFF. DNA for the CDR3: TGTGCCAGCAGTGAAGCTTCATCCGGGAGTACAGACACCGGGGAGCTGTTTTTT.

This clone was observed a single time. This chain joins TRBV9 and TRBJ2-1; D is uncertain. This CDR3 has 13 amino acids. V was shortened by 0 bases and J by 4 bases, with 5 bases between the two germline ends. Germline values: CDR1 SGDLS, CDR2 YYNGEE. In DNA form, the CDR3 reads TGTGCCAGCAGCGTAGCTCCTTACAATGAGCAGTTCTTC. Protein sequence: CASSVAPYNEQFF.

The rearrangement joins TRBV3-1 (or the pseudogene TRBV3-2) to TRBJ2-1; 8 nucleotides align to TRBD1. This CDR3 has 15 amino acids. The V gene end was trimmed by 6 bases and the J gene end by 2 bases; junction bases not matched to a gene: 6. Germline lookup yields CDR1 LGHDT and CDR2 YNNKEL (reference sequence). The CDR3, as DNA: TGTGCCAGCAGATTCAACAGGGGGGCCTACAATGAGCAGTTCTTC. Translated, it gives CASRFNRGAYNEQFF.

This clone was counted once. The genes are TRBV27 and TRBJ2-5, with TRBD2 matching over 11 bases. CDR1 MNHEY and CDR2 SMNVEV come from the germline V gene (reference sequence). The CDR3 has 16 amino acids. V trimming: 1 base; J trimming: 5 bases; junction bases outside the gene matches: 6. The CDR3 protein is CASSLLVAGGPETQYF. In nucleotides, the CDR3 is TGTGCCAGCAGTTTATTGGTAGCGGGGGGGCCGGAGACCCAGTACTTC.

The genes are TRBV7-2 and TRBJ2-2; possibly TRBD2 for D (5 bases). Germline values: CDR1 SGHTA, CDR2 FQGNSA. This CDR3 has 15 residues. V dropped 5 bases and J dropped 2 bases, with 12 bases sitting between them. This CDR3 reads CASSEGVLNTGELFF. The DNA of the CDR3 is TGTGCCAGCAGCGAGGGAGTATTAAACACCGGGGAGCTGTTTTTT. Full variable domain (outside the CDR3, taken from reference TRBV7-2 and TRBJ2-2): GAGVSQSPSNKVTEKGKDVELRCDPISGHTALYWYRQSLGQGLEFLIYFQGNSAPDKSGLPSDRFSAERTGGSVSTLTIQRTQQEDSAVYLCASSEGVLNTGELFFGEGSRLTVL.

This chain links TRBV19 with TRBJ1-5, with D unresolved. Per the germline V gene, CDR1 is LNHDA and CDR2 is SQIVND (reference sequence). This CDR3 comprises 13 residues. With 6 bases removed from V and 9 bases from J, the gap between germline ends came to 15 bases. The DNA for the CDR3 is TGTGCCAGTAGAGTCAGTGTGGAGGGGCCCCAGCATTTT. Residues: CASRVSVEGPQHF.

The chain recombines TRBV4-2 with TRBJ2-1; no clear D. Looked up from germline, CDR1 is LGHNA and CDR2 is YNFKEQ. Trimming pared 0 bases from V and 9 bases from J, leaving 18 bases between. This CDR3 comprises 16 residues. The CDR3 reads CASSQDGAPSRSEQFF. DNA of the CDR3: TGTGCCAGCAGCCAAGATGGAGCGCCTTCTCGTAGTGAGCAGTTCTTC.

This chain links TRBV7-9 with TRBJ2-7; tentative D call: TRBD1 (5 bases). The CDR3 spans 14 residues. Germline loops: CDR1 SEHNR, CDR2 FQNEAQ (reference sequence). V shed 10 bases and J shed 0 bases, with 16 bases lying between them. CDR3 sequence reads: CATSDSESSYEQYF. CDR3 sequence (DNA): TGTGCCACCAGTGACAGTGAAAGCTCCTACGAGCAGTACTTC.

The chain joins TRBV19 to TRBJ1-6, with TRBD1 matching over 8 bases. V dropped 1 base and J dropped 8; count of bases not matched to a gene: 7. The CDR3 is 16 amino acids. The germline CDR1 and CDR2 sequences are LNHDA and SQIVND (reference sequence). The CDR3 nucleotides read TGTGCCAGTAGTATAGGACCTCAACAGGGGGATTCACCCCTCCACTTT. As protein: CASSIGPQQGDSPLHF.

The chain is built from TRBV2 and TRBJ1-2, with 7 bases lining up with TRBD1. In germline, CDR1 is SNHLY, CDR2 FYNNEI. This CDR3 spans 13 amino acids. V was pared by 6 bases and J by 2 bases, with 3 bases of the junction left unmatched. DNA for the CDR3: TGTGCCAGCAGGGTGGACAGGAACTATGGCTACACCTTC. It yields the protein CASRVDRNYGYTF.

The chain joins TRBV29-1 to TRBJ2-6; tentatively, D is TRBD2 (5 bases). Trimming left V 4 bases short and J 0 bases short, with 7 bases between. Germline CDR1 is SQVTM and CDR2 is ANQGSEA. This CDR3 comprises 14 residues. The CDR3 sequence is CSVGGSSGANVLTF. CDR3 DNA: TGCAGCGTTGGAGGGAGCTCTGGGGCCAACGTCCTGACTTTC.

V usage is TRBV9 and J usage is TRBJ2-5, with 7 bases lining up with TRBD1. Germline values: CDR1 SGDLS, CDR2 YYNGEE. The length of the CDR3 is 14 residues. Trimming removed 4 bases from V and 1 base from J; junction bases left unmatched: 4. The CDR3 sequence: CASSPWTGQETQYF. CDR3 coding DNA: TGTGCCAGCAGCCCGTGGACAGGCCAAGAGACCCAGTACTTC.

The chain joins TRBV27 to TRBJ1-3; 7 positions match TRBD1. The J segment lost 4 bases and the V segment lost 6 bases, leaving 6 bases of the junction unmatched. CDR3 size: 14 residues. In germline, CDR1 is MNHEY, CDR2 SMNVEV (reference sequence). CDR3 loop: CASSLDRVGNTIYF. The CDR3 DNA reads TGTGCCAGCAGCCTTGACAGGGTCGGAAACACCATATATTTT.

The sample holds one count of this clone. The gene calls are TRBV4-2 and TRBJ2-7; 8 positions agree with TRBD2. Per the germline V gene, CDR1 is LGHNA and CDR2 is YNFKEQ. V trimming: 3 bases; J trimming: 2 bases; junction bases outside the gene matches: 3. The CDR3 sequence is 14 residues long. The CDR3 DNA reads TGTGCCAGCAGCCAGGAGCGGGGGCCCTACGAGCAGTACTTC. Its protein product is CASSQERGPYEQYF.

The rearrangement joins TRBV7-9 to TRBJ1-1, with D maybe TRBD1 (5 bases). Trimming took off 1 base at V and 4 bases at J, with 10 bases between the two ends. The CDR3 extends over 14 amino acids. Germline CDR1 is SEHNR and CDR2 is FQNEAQ (reference sequence). CDR3 sequence (DNA): TGTGCCAGCAGCTTAGATGGGGGGTCCACTGAAGCTTTCTTT. Protein sequence: CASSLDGGSTEAFF.

The CDR3 region has the DNA TGTGCCATCCGCCCGTTTACAGGGAACCAAGAGACCCAGTACTTC. The encoded protein is CAIRPFTGNQETQYF. The chain is built from TRBV7-6 and TRBJ2-5; possibly TRBD1 for D (6 bases). V was shortened by 10 bases and J by 0 bases, with 18 bases between the two germline ends. Germline V CDR1 and CDR2: SGHVS, FNYEAQ. There are 15 residues in the CDR3.

The chain joins TRBV3-1 (or the pseudogene TRBV3-2) to TRBJ2-7; TRBD1 is a possible D gene (5 bases). CDR1 and CDR2 from the germline V gene are LGHDT and YNNKEL (reference sequence). V lost 4 bases and J lost 7, with 17 bases in between. The CDR3 extends over 14 amino acids. The DNA of the CDR3 is TGTGCCAGCAGCCCGCAGACAGATGCGGCGGAGCAGTACTTC. It yields the protein CASSPQTDAAEQYF.

This chain joins TRBV24-1 and TRBJ2-3; 8 bases align to TRBD2. CDR3 length: 17 amino acids. Unmatched junction bases numbered 9, after V lost 1 base and J lost 4 bases. Germline lookup yields CDR1 KGHDR and CDR2 SFDVKD. This CDR3 reads CATSDFAGGPVADTQYF. The CDR3 nucleotides read TGTGCCACCAGTGATTTTGCGGGGGGCCCCGTCGCAGATACGCAGTATTTT.